The 8 T cell receptor beta chains below come from one sample, sequenced in a study of cytomegalovirus exposure and HLA in healthy donors. PCR used 60 Vbeta primers and 13 Jbeta primers. TCRdb keeps only in-frame clones here, not all; method: immunoSEQ multiplex PCR. The profile shows roughly 130,000 clones, 80% of them singletons. Material: PBMCs. The receptors shown here come from a male donor in good health and CMV-seronegative.

V and J are TRBV9 and TRBJ2-7; TRBD1 matches 10 bases. The CDR3 sequence is 15 residues long. The trim removed 3 bases at V and 6 bases at J, leaving 9 bases unmatched. CDR1 is SGDLS, CDR2 YYNGEE, per germline. The CDR3 here is CASSARTGGTGEQYF. CDR3 bases: TGTGCCAGCAGCGCGAGGACAGGGGGTACGGGCGAGCAGTACTTC.

Concerning this clone: This sample also contains other DNA sequences that code for the same CDR3. This CDR3 reads CAWSAGGSYNSPLHF. Written as DNA, the CDR3 is TGTGCCTGGAGTGCAGGGGGCTCCTATAATTCACCCCTCCACTTT. V usage is TRBV30 and J usage is TRBJ1-6; 7 bases are shared with TRBD1. Germline CDR1 reads GTSNPN; CDR2 reads SVGIG (reference sequence). V trimming: 1 base; J trimming: 0 bases; junction bases outside the gene matches: 0. The CDR3 runs 15 residues.

Of note for this clone: Compared with germline, one end of the junction differs, possibly owing to a read error. The rearrangement uses TRBV4-1 and TRBJ2-4, with TRBD2 matching 8 bases. In germline, CDR1 is MGHRA, CDR2 YSYEKL. There are 16 residues in the CDR3. The CDR3 nucleotides are TGCGCCAGCACCTCCGGGGGCGGGGGGCCAAAAAACAGTCAGTACTTC. Amino acids: CASTSGGGGPKNSQYF.

The rearrangement uses TRBV9 and TRBJ1-4, with TRBD1 identical over 9 bases. With 0 bases clipped from V and 3 bases from J, the junction kept 12 bases outside the gene matches. Germline V CDR1 and CDR2: SGDLS, YYNGEE. This CDR3 contains 19 residues. The CDR3 bases are TGTGCCAGCAGCGTAGATCCTTCGGACAGGGGAAGACCTAATGAAAAACTGTTTTTT. Translation gives CASSVDPSDRGRPNEKLFF.

The chain combines TRBV4-2 with TRBJ1-4; D is unclear. The length of the CDR3 is 14 residues. Germline CDR1 reads LGHNA; CDR2 reads YNFKEQ. Trimming removed 3 bases from V and 8 bases from J, with 13 bases in between. CDR3 in amino acids: CASSQGRAGEKLFF. For the CDR3, the DNA is TGTGCCAGCAGCCAGGGGAGAGCAGGCGAAAAACTGTTTTTT.

Only a few counts were recorded for this clone. This chain joins TRBV5-1 and TRBJ2-7; TRBD2 agrees at 12 bases. Per the germline V gene, CDR1 is SGHRS and CDR2 is YFSETQ. V shed 0 bases, J shed 3 bases, and the junction held 1 base outside the gene matches. The CDR3 loop spans 15 amino acids. DNA of the CDR3: TGCGCCAGCAGCTTGGGGACTAGCGGGGACTACGAGCAGTACTTC. The encoded protein is CASSLGTSGDYEQYF.

The chain has TRBV6-1 and TRBJ2-3, with 7 positions matching TRBD2. Trimming removed 5 bases from V and 2 bases from J; junction bases left unmatched: 4. The germline V gene has CDR1 MNHNS and CDR2 SASEGT. The length of the CDR3 is 14 residues. The CDR3, as DNA: TGTGCCAGCAGTAATAGCGGGTTCACAGATACGCAGTATTTT. Amino acids: CASSNSGFTDTQYF.

The V gene is TRBV5-1, the J gene TRBJ1-2, with TRBD1 matching over 11 bases. The germline V gene encodes CDR1 SGHRS and CDR2 YFSETQ. The junction had 7 bases not matched to a gene; V was cut back by 1 base and J by 8 bases. The CDR3 covers 15 residues. CDR3 region: CASSLFRDRGEGYTF. CDR3 nucleotide sequence: TGCGCCAGCAGCTTGTTCCGGGACAGGGGGGAAGGCTACACCTTC.